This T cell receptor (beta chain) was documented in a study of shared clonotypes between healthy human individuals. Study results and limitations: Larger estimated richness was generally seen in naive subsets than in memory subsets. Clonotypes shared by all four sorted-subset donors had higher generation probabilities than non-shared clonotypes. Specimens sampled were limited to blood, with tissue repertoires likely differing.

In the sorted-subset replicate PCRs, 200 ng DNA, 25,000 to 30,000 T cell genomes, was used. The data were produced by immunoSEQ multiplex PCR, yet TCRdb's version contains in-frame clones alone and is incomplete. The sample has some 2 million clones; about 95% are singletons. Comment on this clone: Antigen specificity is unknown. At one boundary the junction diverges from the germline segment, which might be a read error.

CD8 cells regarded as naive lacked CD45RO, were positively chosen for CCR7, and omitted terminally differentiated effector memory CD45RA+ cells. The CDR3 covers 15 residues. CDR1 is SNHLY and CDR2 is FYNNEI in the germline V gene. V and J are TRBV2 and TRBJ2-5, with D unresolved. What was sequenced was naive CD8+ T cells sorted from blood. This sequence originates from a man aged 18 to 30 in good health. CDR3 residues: CASSEGITTQEIQYF. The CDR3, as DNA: TGTGCCAGCAGTGAGGGAATTACGACCCAAGAGATCCAGTACTTC.